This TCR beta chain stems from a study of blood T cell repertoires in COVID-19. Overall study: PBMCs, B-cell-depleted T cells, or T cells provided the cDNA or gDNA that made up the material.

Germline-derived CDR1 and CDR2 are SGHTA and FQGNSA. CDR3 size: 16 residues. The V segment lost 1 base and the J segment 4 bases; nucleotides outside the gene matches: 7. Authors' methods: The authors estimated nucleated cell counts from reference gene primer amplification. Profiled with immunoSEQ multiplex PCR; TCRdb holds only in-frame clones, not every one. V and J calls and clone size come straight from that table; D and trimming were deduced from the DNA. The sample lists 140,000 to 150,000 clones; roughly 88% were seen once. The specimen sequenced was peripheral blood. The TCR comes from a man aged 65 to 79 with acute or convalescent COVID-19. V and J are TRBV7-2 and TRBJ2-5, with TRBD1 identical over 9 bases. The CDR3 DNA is TGTGCCAGCAGCTTAGAAATGGGACAGGGAGGAGAGACCCAGTACTTC. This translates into CASSLEMGQGGETQYF.